By share, the clone carrying this T cell receptor beta chain counts as medium-sized (0.01 to 0.1%). This sample stems from a study of patients and donors after allogeneic stem cell transplantation. Trimming stripped 2 bases from V and 0 bases from J, with 12 bases between. This CDR3 is 16 amino acids long. Germline loops: CDR1 SGHTA, CDR2 FQGNSA. Each CDR3 protein gets one entry after TCRdb re-called the RT-PCR reads with MiXCR. The table lists around 1,600 distinct CDR3 sequences, around 3.8% of them singletons. Sequencing was performed on blood, either unsorted or a sorted T cell fraction (not recorded which). The gene calls are TRBV7-2 and TRBJ2-3; perhaps D is TRBD1 or TRBD2 (6 bases each). The receptor's source is a human donor who was either an allogeneic HSCT recipient or a stem cell or donor lymphocyte infusion donor (not recorded which). It is not recorded whose cells these are; they may come from a transplant donor. The CDR3 is CASSLNGGLSTDTQYF. The DNA of the CDR3 is TGTGCCAGCAGCTTAAACGGGGGCCTCAGCACAGATACGCAGTATTTT.